This is a list of T cell receptor beta chains from one sample in a study of blood T cell repertoires in COVID-19. Only in-frame clones appear in the TCRdb table, and some are missing; sequencing was by immunoSEQ multiplex PCR. This sample has under 200,000 clones, with roughly 80% found just once. Input material: peripheral blood. These receptors came from a woman aged 55-69 years with COVID-19, enrolled during active disease. Both conserved end residues are part of each CDR3. D genes are given only for firm matches. Size values are once, few and many counts, or a class for expanded clones, and some rows have none.

d_call	j_call	v_call	clone_size	cdr3_aa	cdr3_nt
.	TRBJ1-1	TRBV12-3/TRBV12-4	.	CASSFGRGTEAFF	TGTGCCAGCAGTTTCGGCCGGGGAACTGAAGCTTTCTTT
TRBD2	TRBJ2-3	TRBV10-3	.	CAISDYGGAYDTQYF	TGTGCCATCAGTGATTACGGGGGGGCCTACGATACGCAGTATTTT
.	TRBJ2-2	TRBV19	few	CASSIVRTGELFF	TGTGCCAGTAGTATAGTGCGAACCGGGGAGCTGTTTTTT
.	TRBJ2-5	TRBV5-4	.	CASSPGTVETQYF	TGTGCCAGCAGCCCTGGGACTGTGGAGACCCAGTACTTC
TRBD1	TRBJ1-1	TRBV5-1	.	CASSSPTGHPTNTEAFF	TGCGCCAGCAGCTCCCCGACAGGGCACCCTACGAACACTGAAGCTTTCTTT
TRBD1	TRBJ2-3	TRBV7-9	.	CASSLLRDRATDTQYF	TGTGCCAGCAGCTTACTCCGGGACAGGGCCACAGATACGCAGTATTTT
.	TRBJ1-1	TRBV7-2	.	CASSLKAFGAEAFF	TGTGCCAGCAGCTTAAAGGCGTTCGGAGCTGAAGCTTTCTTT
TRBD1	TRBJ2-7	TRBV29-1	.	CSVESAQGADYEQYF	TGCAGCGTTGAATCGGCACAGGGGGCGGACTACGAGCAGTACTTC
TRBD2	TRBJ2-6	TRBV19	.	CASSIPPRGGTSSGANVLTF	TGTGCCAGTAGTATACCCCCCCGGGGGGGGACGAGCTCTGGGGCCAACGTCCTGACTTTC
.	TRBJ1-1	TRBV30	.	CAWNPGGTEAFF	TGTGCCTGGAACCCGGGAGGCACTGAAGCTTTCTTT
.	TRBJ2-5	TRBV2	.	CAGTWRQETQYF	TGTGCCGGGACTTGGAGGCAAGAGACCCAGTACTTC